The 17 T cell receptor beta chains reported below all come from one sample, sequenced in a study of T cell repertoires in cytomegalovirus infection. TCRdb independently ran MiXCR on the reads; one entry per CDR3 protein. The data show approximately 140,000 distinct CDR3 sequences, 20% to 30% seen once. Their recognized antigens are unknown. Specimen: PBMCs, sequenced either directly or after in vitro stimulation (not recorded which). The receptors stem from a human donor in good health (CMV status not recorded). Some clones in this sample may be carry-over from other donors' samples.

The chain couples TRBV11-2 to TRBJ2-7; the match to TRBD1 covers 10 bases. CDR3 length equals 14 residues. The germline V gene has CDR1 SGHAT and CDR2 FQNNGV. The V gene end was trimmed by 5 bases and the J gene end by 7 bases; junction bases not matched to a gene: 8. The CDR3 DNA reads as TGTGCCAGCAGCCCCTGGGACAGGGGCGGTGAGCAGTACGTC. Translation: CASSPWDRGGEQYV.

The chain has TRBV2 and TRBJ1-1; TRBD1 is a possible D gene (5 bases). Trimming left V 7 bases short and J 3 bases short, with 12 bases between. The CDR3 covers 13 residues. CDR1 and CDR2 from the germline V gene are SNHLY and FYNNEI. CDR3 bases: TGTGCCAGCAAAGGGGAATATTACACTGAAGCTTTCTTT. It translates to CASKGEYYTEAFF.

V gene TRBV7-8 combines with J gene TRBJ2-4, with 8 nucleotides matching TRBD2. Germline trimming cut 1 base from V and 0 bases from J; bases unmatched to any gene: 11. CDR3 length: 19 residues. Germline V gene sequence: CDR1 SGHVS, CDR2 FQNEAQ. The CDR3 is CASSLVVAGSGIAKNIQYF. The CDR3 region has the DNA TGTGCCAGCAGCTTAGTGGTAGCGGGATCCGGAATAGCCAAAAACATTCAGTACTTC.

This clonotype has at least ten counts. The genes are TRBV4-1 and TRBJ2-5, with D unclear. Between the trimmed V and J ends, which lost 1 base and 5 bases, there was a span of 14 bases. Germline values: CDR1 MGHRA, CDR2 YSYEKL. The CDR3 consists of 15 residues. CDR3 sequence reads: CASSQGAGLGETQYF. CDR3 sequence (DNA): TGCGCCAGCAGCCAAGGGGCCGGCCTGGGGGAGACCCAGTACTTC.

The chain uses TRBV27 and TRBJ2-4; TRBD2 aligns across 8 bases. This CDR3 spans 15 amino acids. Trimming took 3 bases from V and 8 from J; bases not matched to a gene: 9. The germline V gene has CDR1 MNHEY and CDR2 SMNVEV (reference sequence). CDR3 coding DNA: TGTGCCAGCAGTTTTTACGGGGGGGGTAGAGACATTCAGTACTTC. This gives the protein CASSFYGGGRDIQYF.

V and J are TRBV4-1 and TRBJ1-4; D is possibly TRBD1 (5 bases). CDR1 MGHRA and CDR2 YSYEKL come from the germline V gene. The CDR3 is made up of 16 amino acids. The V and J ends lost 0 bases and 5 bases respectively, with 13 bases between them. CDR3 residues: CASSQDRDRGNEKLFF. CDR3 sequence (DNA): TGCGCCAGCAGCCAAGATAGAGACAGAGGGAATGAAAAACTGTTTTTT.

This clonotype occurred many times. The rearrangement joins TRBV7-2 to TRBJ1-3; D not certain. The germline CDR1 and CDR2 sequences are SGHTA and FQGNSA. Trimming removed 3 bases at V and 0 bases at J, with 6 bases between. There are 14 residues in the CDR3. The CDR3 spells CASSLGSSGNTIYF. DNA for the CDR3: TGTGCCAGCAGCTTGGGCTCCTCTGGAAACACCATATATTTT.

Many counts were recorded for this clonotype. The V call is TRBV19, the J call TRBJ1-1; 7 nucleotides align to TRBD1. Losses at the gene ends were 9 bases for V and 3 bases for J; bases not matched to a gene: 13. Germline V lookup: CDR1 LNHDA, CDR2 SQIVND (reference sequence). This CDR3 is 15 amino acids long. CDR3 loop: CASIGTVPADTEAFF. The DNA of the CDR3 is TGTGCCAGCATAGGGACAGTCCCAGCGGACACTGAAGCTTTCTTT. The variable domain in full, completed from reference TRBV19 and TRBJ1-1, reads DGGITQSPKYLFRKEGQNVTLSCEQNLNHDAMYWYRQDPGQGLRLIYYSQIVNDFQKGDIAEGYSVSREKKESFPLTVTSAQKNPTAFYLCASIGTVPADTEAFFGQGTRLTVV.

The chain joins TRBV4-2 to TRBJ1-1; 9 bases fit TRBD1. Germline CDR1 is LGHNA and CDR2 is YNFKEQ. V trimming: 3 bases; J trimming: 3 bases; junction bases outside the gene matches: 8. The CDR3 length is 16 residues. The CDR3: CASSQEGTGPDTEAFF. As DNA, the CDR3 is TGTGCCAGCAGCCAGGAAGGGACAGGGCCCGACACTGAAGCTTTCTTT.

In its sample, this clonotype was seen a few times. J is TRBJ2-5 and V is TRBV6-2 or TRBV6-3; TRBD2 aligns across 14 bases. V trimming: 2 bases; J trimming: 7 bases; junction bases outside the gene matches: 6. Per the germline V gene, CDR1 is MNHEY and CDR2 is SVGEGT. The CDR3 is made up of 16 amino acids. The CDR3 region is CASSYRTSGRTGTQYF. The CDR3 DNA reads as TGTGCCAGCAGTTACCGGACTAGCGGGAGGACGGGGACCCAGTACTTC.

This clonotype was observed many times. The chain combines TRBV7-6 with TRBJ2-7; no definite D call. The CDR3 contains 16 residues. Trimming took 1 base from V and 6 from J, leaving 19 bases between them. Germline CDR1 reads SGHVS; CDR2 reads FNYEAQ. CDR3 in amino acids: CASSLVSGPIPLEQYF. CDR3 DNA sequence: TGTGCCAGCAGCTTAGTCTCCGGGCCTATCCCCCTCGAGCAGTACTTC.

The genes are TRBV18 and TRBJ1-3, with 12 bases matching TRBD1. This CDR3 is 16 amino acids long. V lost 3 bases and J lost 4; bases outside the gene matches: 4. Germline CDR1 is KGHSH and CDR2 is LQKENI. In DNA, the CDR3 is TGTGCCAGCTCACCGGGACAGGGGGCTTTCGGAAACACCATATATTTT. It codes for CASSPGQGAFGNTIYF.

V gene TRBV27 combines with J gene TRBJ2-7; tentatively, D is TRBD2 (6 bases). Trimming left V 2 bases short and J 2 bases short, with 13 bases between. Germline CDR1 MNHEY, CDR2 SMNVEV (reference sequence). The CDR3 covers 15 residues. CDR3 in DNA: TGTGCCAGCAGTTTAGCGGCTAGCGTCACCTACGAGCAGTACTTC. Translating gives CASSLAASVTYEQYF.

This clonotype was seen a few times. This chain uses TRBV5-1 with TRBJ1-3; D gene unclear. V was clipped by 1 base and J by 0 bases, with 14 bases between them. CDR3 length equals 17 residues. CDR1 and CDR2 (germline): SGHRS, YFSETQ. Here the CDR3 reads CASSLYTGRTSGNTIYF. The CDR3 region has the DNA TGCGCCAGCAGCTTGTATACGGGCAGGACCTCTGGAAACACCATATATTTT.

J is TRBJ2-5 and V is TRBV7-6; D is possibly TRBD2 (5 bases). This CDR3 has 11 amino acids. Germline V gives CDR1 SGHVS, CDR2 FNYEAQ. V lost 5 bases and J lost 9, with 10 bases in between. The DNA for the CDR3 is TGTGCCAGCAGCGCCTACGGGGCCCAGTACTTC. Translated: CASSAYGAQYF.

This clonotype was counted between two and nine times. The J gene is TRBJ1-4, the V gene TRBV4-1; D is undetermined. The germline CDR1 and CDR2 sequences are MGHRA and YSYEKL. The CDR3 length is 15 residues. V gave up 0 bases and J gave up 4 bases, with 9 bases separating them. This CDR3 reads CASSQEDTYNEKLFF. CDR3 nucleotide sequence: TGCGCCAGCAGCCAAGAAGACACCTATAATGAAAAACTGTTTTTT.

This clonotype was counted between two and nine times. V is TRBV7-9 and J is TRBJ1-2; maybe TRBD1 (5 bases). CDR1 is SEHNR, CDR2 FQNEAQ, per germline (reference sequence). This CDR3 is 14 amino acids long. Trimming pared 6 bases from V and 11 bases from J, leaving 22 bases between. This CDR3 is CASRSLSQVPNYTF. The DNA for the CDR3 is TGTGCCAGCAGGTCGCTATCACAGGTCCCCAATTACACCTTC.